The source of this TCR beta chain is a study of PD-L1 blockade in urothelial cancer. Study summary: Analysis of blood occurred 3 weeks (second dose) and 6 weeks after treatment start. A median blood sample held around 150,000 T cells and tens of thousands of unique TCRs.

The CDR3 extends over 15 amino acids. CDR1 is SQVTM and CDR2 is ANQGSEA in the germline V gene. J lost 4 bases, V lost 7 bases, and 10 bases had no gene match. Profiled with immunoSEQ multiplex PCR; TCRdb holds only in-frame clones, not every one. The sample includes about 100,000 clones, 90% to 95% of them seen just once. Broader study findings: Prediction of better survival came from below-median pretreatment blood TCR clonality.

About this clone itself: The antigen is unknown.

V gene TRBV29-1 combines with J gene TRBJ2-1; 10 nucleotides match TRBD2. This material consisted of PBMCs, taken around atezolizumab (anti-PD-L1) treatment. The TCR originated in a woman older than 75 with urothelial cancer. As DNA, the CDR3 is TGCAGCGCGGGGAGCGGGAGGGCCTGGTACAATGAGCAGTTCTTC. Protein: CSAGSGRAWYNEQFF.